Listed below are T cell receptor beta chains from one sample, sequenced in a study of PD-1 blockade in classical Hodgkin lymphoma. Repertoires were generated with immunoSEQ multiplex PCR, while TCRdb's copy carries only in-frame clones and drops some. The table shows some 4,000 clones, with 87% occurring only once. The sample consisted of CD4+ T cells from blood, taken at baseline. The receptors were gathered from a human donor with classical Hodgkin lymphoma. Both conserved end residues are part of each CDR3. A D gene is named only where the DNA matches it firmly. Only some rows state a clone size, as once, few, many or a class for expanded clones.

size	D	length	V	J	DNA	CDR3
-	TRBD1	15	TRBV7-9	TRBJ2-1	TGTGCCAGCAGCTCGCCGGGACAGGGAAGGAGTGAGCAGTTCTTC	CASSSPGQGRSEQFF
few	-	12	TRBV5-4	TRBJ1-2	TGTGCCAGCAGCCCAGACAGATATGGCTACACCTTC	CASSPDRYGYTF
-	TRBD2	14	TRBV29-1	TRBJ2-5	TGCAGCGTCTCACTAGCGGGGGGGCAAGAGACCCAGTACTTC	CSVSLAGGQETQYF
-	TRBD1	18	TRBV9	TRBJ1-6	TGTGCCAGCAGCGCCGGGGGCCCCGGACAGGGCTATAATTCACCCCTCCACTTT	CASSAGGPGQGYNSPLHF
-	TRBD2	15	TRBV5-1	TRBJ2-3	TGCGCCAGCGGAGATACTAGCGGCAGCACAGATACGCAGTATTTT	CASGDTSGSTDTQYF
-	TRBD2	16	TRBV6-6	TRBJ2-5	TGTGCCAGTTTCGCGGGACTAGCGGGGGGCGTGGAGACCCAGTACTTC	CASFAGLAGGVETQYF
few	-	15	TRBV18	TRBJ1-5	TGTGCCAGCTCACCACCCCAGGGAGGCAATCAGCCCCAGCATTTT	CASSPPQGGNQPQHF
-	TRBD2	15	TRBV5-1	TRBJ2-7	TGCGCCAGCAGCTTGATAGCGGGGAGCTCCTACGAGCAGTACTTC	CASSLIAGSSYEQYF
-	-	14	TRBV4-1	TRBJ1-4	TGCGCCAGCAGCCCCGGGACAAGTAATGAAAAACTGTTTTTT	CASSPGTSNEKLFF
-	-	13	TRBV5-1	TRBJ1-6	TGCGCCAGCAGCTTGGCAGGGGTGGCACCCCTCCACTTT	CASSLAGVAPLHF
-	-	13	TRBV5-1	TRBJ1-5	TGCGCCAGCAGCCTGAATAGCAATCAGCCCCAGCATTTT	CASSLNSNQPQHF
few	-	12	TRBV19	TRBJ1-2	TGTGCCAGTAGTATCCTAAACTATGGCTACACCTTC	CASSILNYGYTF
-	-	15	TRBV5-1	TRBJ1-2	TGCGCCAGCAGCTTGGACCGGGGGTCTGGCTATGGCTACACCTTC	CASSLDRGSGYGYTF
-	TRBD1	15	TRBV7-9	TRBJ2-7	TGTGCCAGCAGCTCAGGACAGGGCTCGGGCTACGAGCAGTACTTC	CASSSGQGSGYEQYF
few	TRBD1	16	TRBV6-5	TRBJ2-3	TGTGCCAGCAGTTCCTCGAACAGGGGGCGAAGAGATACGCAGTATTTT	CASSSSNRGRRDTQYF
few	TRBD1	14	TRBV7-3	TRBJ1-6	TGTGCCAGCAGGGCGCCGGGACAGGGGACAACCCTCCACTTT	CASRAPGQGTTLHF
few	-	13	TRBV2	TRBJ1-5	TGTGCCAGCGCGCCCGGTTTGTGGCAGCCCCAGCATTTT	CASAPGLWQPQHF
-	-	15	TRBV5-1	TRBJ2-1	TGCGCCAGCAGCTTGGGGGGGACCTCCTACAATGAGCAGTTCTTC	CASSLGGTSYNEQFF
once	-	16	TRBV7-7	TRBJ2-3	TGTGCCAGCAGCTTAGGGGGGGACCTGAGCACAGATACGCAGTATTTT	CASSLGGDLSTDTQYF
-	TRBD1	16	TRBV5-1	TRBJ2-2	TGCGCCAGCAGCTGGACCCCGGGACAGGGGACCGGGGAGCTGTTTTTT	CASSWTPGQGTGELFF